This T cell receptor (beta chain) appears in the sequencing data of a study of blood T cell repertoires in COVID-19. The germline V gene encodes CDR1 SGHVS and CDR2 FQNEAQ. The ends lost 0 bases at V and 7 bases at J; junction bases unmatched: 4. The CDR3 loop spans 16 amino acids. Clones were read by immunoSEQ multiplex PCR, and TCRdb kept only the in-frame ones, dropping some. Among 250,000 to 300,000 clones listed, approximately 86% were seen once. This chain joins TRBV7-8 and TRBJ2-1, with 12 nucleotides matching TRBD2. The sample taken for sequencing was peripheral blood. The sequence was collected from a young man with active or convalescent COVID-19. The CDR3 is CASSLASTSGRNEQFF. Written as DNA, the CDR3 is TGTGCCAGCAGCTTAGCATCGACTAGCGGGAGAAATGAGCAGTTCTTC.